A selection of T cell receptor beta chains follows, all from one sample in a study of T-cell memory formation after mild COVID-19. TCRdb re-called the 5' RACE reads through MiXCR, storing one row per CDR3 protein. The profile covers 450,000 or so distinct CDR3 sequences, with approximately 23% appearing a single time and approximately 12% taken by the ten largest. Sequencing used PBMCs or a T cell subset sorted from them (not recorded which). Receptors originate from an adult woman who had mild COVID-19 (a few samples of this study predate the infection). Cell type and time point are not known. Both conserved end residues are part of each CDR3. The order of the fields is D gene, J gene, clone size, V gene, CDR3 protein, CDR3 DNA. The D gene is left open where the match is weak. Clone size is given for some rows only: seen once, a few or many times, or a class if the clone is expanded.

D: .
J: TRBJ1-1
size: few
V: TRBV5-4
CDR3: CASSIGVDTEAFF
DNA: TGTGCCAGCAGCATAGGGGTGGACACTGAAGCTTTCTTT

D: .
J: TRBJ2-7
size: many
V: TRBV12-3/TRBV12-4
CDR3: CASSGFGEQYF
DNA: TGTGCCAGCAGTGGGTTTGGCGAGCAGTACTTC

D: TRBD2
J: TRBJ2-1
size: .
V: TRBV9
CDR3: CASSEGLAAEGEQFF
DNA: TGTGCCAGCAGCGAGGGACTAGCGGCCGAGGGGGAGCAGTTCTTC

D: TRBD1
J: TRBJ2-1
size: few
V: TRBV4-3
CDR3: CASSRMTGGAYNEQFF
DNA: TGCGCCAGCAGCCGGATGACAGGGGGCGCTTACAATGAGCAGTTCTTC

D: TRBD2
J: TRBJ2-2
size: few
V: TRBV24-1
CDR3: CATATGLATGELFF
DNA: TGTGCCACCGCGACGGGACTAGCTACCGGGGAGCTGTTTTTT

D: TRBD2
J: TRBJ2-7
size: .
V: TRBV12-3/TRBV12-4
CDR3: CASRRTSGSWDEQYF
DNA: TGTGCCAGCAGGAGGACTAGCGGGAGCTGGGACGAGCAGTACTTC

D: .
J: TRBJ2-1
size: .
V: TRBV30
CDR3: CAWSRSFYEQFF
DNA: TGTGCCTGGAGTAGGAGTTTCTATGAGCAGTTCTTC

D: .
J: TRBJ1-1
size: .
V: TRBV20-1
CDR3: CSAPSAARMNTEAFF
DNA: TGCAGTGCCCCATCGGCGGCCCGAATGAACACTGAAGCTTTCTTT

D: .
J: TRBJ2-7
size: .
V: TRBV13
CDR3: CASSLGRGTTYEQYF
DNA: TGTGCCAGCTCCCTCGGTAGGGGTACCACCTACGAGCAGTACTTC

D: .
J: TRBJ2-1
size: .
V: TRBV4-3
CDR3: CASSQDPIRPYNEQFF
DNA: TGCGCCAGCAGCCAAGATCCTATTCGGCCCTACAATGAGCAGTTCTTC

D: .
J: TRBJ2-7
size: .
V: TRBV21-1
CDR3: CASSRKGTGQAHEQYF
DNA: TGTGCCAGCAGCCGCAAAGGGACGGGACAGGCCCACGAGCAGTACTTC

D: TRBD2
J: TRBJ2-5
size: .
V: TRBV20-1
CDR3: CSANLAGGETQYF
DNA: TGCAGTGCTAACCTAGCGGGAGGGGAGACCCAGTACTTC

D: .
J: TRBJ2-3
size: .
V: TRBV15
CDR3: CATSRGGRAATDTQYF
DNA: TGTGCCACCAGCAGAGGGGGCAGGGCAGCCACAGATACGCAGTATTTT

D: .
J: TRBJ1-3
size: .
V: TRBV5-1
CDR3: CASSLGDGSSGNTIYF
DNA: TGCGCCAGCAGCTTGGGGGACGGGAGCTCTGGAAACACCATATATTTT

D: .
J: TRBJ1-5
size: .
V: TRBV12-3/TRBV12-4
CDR3: CASSLRLGNDQPQHF
DNA: TGTGCCAGCAGTTTAAGGTTGGGAAATGATCAGCCCCAGCATTTT

D: .
J: TRBJ2-7
size: .
V: TRBV7-9
CDR3: CASSPGLYEGHRSYEQYF
DNA: TGTGCCAGCAGCCCGGGGCTCTACGAGGGCCACAGGTCTTACGAGCAGTACTTC

D: .
J: TRBJ1-1
size: few
V: TRBV18
CDR3: CASSPKHGTNTEAFF
DNA: TGTGCCAGCTCACCAAAACACGGCACAAACACTGAAGCTTTCTTT

D: TRBD1
J: TRBJ1-1
size: .
V: TRBV29-1
CDR3: CSVDGTGGFRGTEAFF
DNA: TGCAGCGTTGATGGGACAGGGGGCTTTCGGGGCACTGAAGCTTTCTTT

D: .
J: TRBJ2-1
size: few
V: TRBV7-9
CDR3: CASSFQGSDNEQFF
DNA: TGTGCCAGCAGCTTCCAGGGTTCGGACAATGAGCAGTTCTTC

D: .
J: TRBJ2-6
size: .
V: TRBV5-1
CDR3: CASSLGENSGANVLTF
DNA: TGCGCCAGCAGCTTGGGTGAAAACTCTGGGGCCAACGTCCTGACTTTC